This T cell receptor (beta chain) was identified during a study of blood T cells in healthy people across ages. Across the study: Capture by template switching was about one barcoded beta molecule per two T cells. Findings and caveats of the study: What prevented conclusive comparison of naive and antigen-experienced cells was that PBMCs were unsorted.

The second PCR ran about 6 to 12 cycles with a sample-barcoded 5' primer and J-beta primers. TCRdb processed the 5' RACE reads anew with MiXCR; each CDR3 protein has one entry. Seen here are some 1 million distinct CDR3 sequences, roughly 45% observed once, and the top ten hold around 18%. To note about this clonotype: Its specificity is not known. Just one base apart from a much larger clone, this may be a read error.

Total RNA was extracted at no less than 5 micrograms per sample. The material sequenced was blood. The receptor was derived from a woman in her fifties or sixties in good health.

The CDR3 protein is CSASGTVRFEEQYF. In DNA form, the CDR3 reads TGCAGTGCTAGTGGGACTGTCCGTTTTGAGGAGCAGTACTTC. The chain combines TRBV20-1 with TRBJ2-7; tentatively, D is TRBD2 (6 bases). The CDR3 consists of 14 residues. With 3 bases removed from V and 7 bases from J, the gap between germline ends came to 19 bases. Germline V gene sequence: CDR1 DFQATT, CDR2 SNEGSKA (reference sequence).